What follows are 28 T cell receptor beta chains derived from one specimen sequenced in a study of post-analysis software for immune sequencing data. Prepared TCR beta cDNA libraries contained unique molecular identifiers. TCRdb fed the PCR reads into MiXCR, producing one record per CDR3 protein. The sample contains roughly 150,000 distinct CDR3 sequences, 35% to 40% of which appear only once. Sequenced material: blood, taken after autologous hematopoietic stem cell transplantation. Receptors were obtained from a girl aged 10 to 17 with multiple sclerosis.

Of note for this clonotype: One junction end disagrees with the germline gene, perhaps due to a read error. The CDR3 protein is CTSMGGTNNEQFF. The CDR3 DNA reads as TGTACCAGCATGGGCGGGACGAACAATGAGCAGTTCTTC. The chain joins TRBV28 to TRBJ2-1; D possibly corresponds to TRBD2 (6 bases). Germline assignment: CDR1 MDHEN and CDR2 SYDVKM. The CDR3 extends over 13 amino acids. The entire variable domain, with the rest obtained from reference TRBV28 and TRBJ2-1, is as follows: DVKVTQSSRYLVKRTGEKVFLECVQDMDHENMFWYRQDPGLGLRLIYFSYDVKMKEKGDIPEGYSVSREKKERFSLILESASTNQTSMYLCTSMGGTNNEQFFGPGTRLTVL.

The chain recombines TRBV28 with TRBJ1-1; the D is unclear. Germline CDR1 is MDHEN and CDR2 is SYDVKM. This CDR3 contains 15 residues. Trimming left V 5 bases short and J 1 base short, with 14 bases between. The CDR3 DNA reads as TGTGCCAGCAGTATCCCGTCGACGGGGAACACTGAAGCTTTCTTT. Protein sequence: CASSIPSTGNTEAFF.

The chain has TRBV12-3 or TRBV12-4 and TRBJ1-5, with TRBD1 matching 7 bases. The ends lost 7 bases at V and 0 bases at J; junction bases unmatched: 21. The length of the CDR3 is 20 residues. The CDR3 DNA follows: TGTGCCAGCACCCAGGACAGGCAAACCTCGGAGAGTTATAGCAATCAGCCCCAGCATTTT. Translating it yields CASTQDRQTSESYSNQPQHF.

Regarding this clonotype: A much larger clone differs from this one at a single base, so this may be a read error. For the CDR3, the DNA is TGCAGCGTTGACTCTAGCGGTAACACCGGGGAGCGGTTTTTT. Its protein product is CSVDSSGNTGERFF. V is TRBV29-1 and J is TRBJ2-2; 7 bases map to TRBD2. This CDR3 contains 14 residues. The germline gives CDR1 SQVTM, CDR2 ANQGSEA.

This clonotype was counted between two and nine times. The chain combines TRBV25-1 with TRBJ2-1; D gene ambiguous. Germline CDR1 is MGHDK and CDR2 is SYGVNS. The CDR3 length is 14 residues. Trimming left V 3 bases short and J 5 bases short, with 11 bases between. CDR3 amino acids: CASSEPGEHNEQFF. The CDR3 DNA reads as TGTGCCAGCAGTGAGCCGGGCGAACACAATGAGCAGTTCTTC. The whole variable domain, remainder taken from reference TRBV25-1 and TRBJ2-1, is EADIYQTPRYLVIGTGKKITLECSQTMGHDKMYWYQQDPGMELHLIHYSYGVNSTEKGDLSSESTVSRIRTEHFPLTLESARPSHTSQYLCASSEPGEHNEQFFGPGTRLTVL.

This clonotype has a handful of counts. The V call is TRBV11-2, the J call TRBJ2-3; TRBD2 matches 9 bases. Germline CDR1 SGHAT, CDR2 FQNNGV. The CDR3 is made up of 15 amino acids. Unmatched junction bases numbered 4, after V lost 2 bases and J lost 4 bases. The CDR3 here is CASSLLAGGADTQYF. The CDR3 DNA sequence: TGTGCCAGCAGCTTATTGGCGGGAGGGGCAGATACGCAGTATTTT. Drawing the rest from reference TRBV11-2 and TRBJ2-3, the complete variable domain is EAGVAQSPRYKIIEKRQSVAFWCNPISGHATLYWYQQILGQGPKLLIQFQNNGVVDDSQLPKDRFSAERLKGVDSTLKIQPAKLEDSAVYLCASSLLAGGADTQYFGPGTRLTVL.

The V call is TRBV11-1, the J call TRBJ1-1; no definite D call. CDR3 length: 14 residues. Germline V lookup: CDR1 SGHAT, CDR2 FQDESV (reference sequence). Trimming pared 4 bases from V and 1 base from J, leaving 10 bases between. The CDR3 DNA reads TGTGCCAGCAGCTACCGGCCTCAGAACACTGAAGCTTTCTTT. Translating it yields CASSYRPQNTEAFF.

The table lists this clonotype with a few counts. The J gene is TRBJ2-1, the V gene TRBV12-3 or TRBV12-4; 11 positions agree with TRBD2. CDR3 length: 17 amino acids. The V segment lost 10 bases and the J segment 0 bases; nucleotides outside the gene matches: 11. For the CDR3, the DNA is TGTGCCATCCCGACTAGCGGGGTCGGTAGCTCCTACAATGAGCAGTTCTTC. As protein: CAIPTSGVGSSYNEQFF.

As for this clonotype: The missing conserved phenylalanine or tryptophan at the end of this CDR3 makes a read error likely. V and J are TRBV5-6 and TRBJ2-3; D ambiguous. The CDR3 extends over 14 amino acids. Germline CDR1 and CDR2: SGHDT and YYEEEE. V lost 2 bases and J 2 bases, leaving 9 bases between the germline ends. As DNA, the CDR3 is TGTGCCAGCAGCTTAGACACGTACACAGATACGCAGTATTTG. Translated, it gives CASSLDTYTDTQYL.

CDR3 in amino acids: CSVEGLDEQFF. CDR3 coding DNA: TGCAGCGTTGAGGGGTTAGATGAGCAGTTCTTC. The chain couples TRBV29-1 to TRBJ2-1; unclear D gene. Looked up from germline, CDR1 is SQVTM and CDR2 is ANQGSEA. The CDR3 has 11 amino acids. V lost 3 bases and J 8 bases, leaving 8 bases between the germline ends.

The genes are TRBV20-1 and TRBJ2-5, with D tentatively TRBD2 (6 bases). The CDR3 extends over 17 amino acids. Germline V lookup: CDR1 DFQATT, CDR2 SNEGSKA (reference sequence). V shed 0 bases and J shed 11 bases, with 28 bases lying between them. CDR3 amino acids: CSARDGAGTPSRREQYF. CDR3 bases: TGCAGTGCTAGAGATGGGGCCGGGACTCCGTCCCGTCGGGAGCAGTACTTC.

The chain carries TRBV20-1 and TRBJ1-6; TRBD1 matches 7 bases. The CDR3 spans 14 residues. Germline CDR1 is DFQATT and CDR2 is SNEGSKA (reference sequence). Trimming removed 1 base from V and 18 bases from J; junction bases left unmatched: 15. In DNA, the CDR3 is TGCAGTGCTAGAGCGGACAGGACATACGCAGCCCCCCACTTT. It is translated as CSARADRTYAAPHF.

The gene calls are TRBV28 and TRBJ2-3, with 10 bases that match TRBD2. J gave up 2 bases and V 3 bases, and 8 bases lay outside the gene matches. The CDR3 extends over 17 amino acids. From germline, CDR1 is MDHEN and CDR2 SYDVKM. The chain's CDR3 is CASSLFLAGDLTDTQYF. CDR3 bases: TGTGCCAGCAGTTTGTTCCTAGCGGGAGACCTCACAGATACGCAGTATTTT.

This clonotype has only a few counts. This chain uses TRBV20-1 with TRBJ2-3, with 7 bases identical to TRBD2. After removal of 0 bases from V and 0 bases from J, the junction contained 6 bases not matched to a gene. Germline CDR1 and CDR2: DFQATT and SNEGSKA (reference sequence). The CDR3 consists of 16 residues. CDR3 amino acids: CSARDILAPSTDTQYF. DNA for the CDR3: TGCAGTGCTAGAGACATACTAGCGCCTAGCACAGATACGCAGTATTTT.

A few counts support this clonotype. The chain links TRBV7-2 to TRBJ2-1; a possible D gene is TRBD2 (6 bases). The CDR3 contains 15 residues. Trimming stripped 1 base from V and 10 bases from J, with 17 bases between. The germline V gene has CDR1 SGHTA and CDR2 FQGNSA. In DNA form, the CDR3 reads TGTGCCAGCAGCTTAGTGGTACGGGAGAATGGCGAGCAGTTCTTC. Encoded protein: CASSLVVRENGEQFF.

This sequence joins TRBV28 and TRBJ2-7; TRBD2 agrees at 7 bases. The germline V gene encodes CDR1 MDHEN and CDR2 SYDVKM. J gave up 7 bases and V 5 bases, and 14 bases lay outside the gene matches. This CDR3 has 15 amino acids. This CDR3 is CASSPFSGVYNEQYF. CDR3 nucleotide sequence: TGTGCCAGCAGTCCCTTCAGCGGGGTCTACAATGAGCAGTACTTC.

This clonotype was observed a few times. The chain recombines TRBV20-1 with TRBJ2-3; D is unclear. Germline CDR1 reads DFQATT; CDR2 reads SNEGSKA (reference sequence). The CDR3 totals 14 residues. V gave up 0 bases and J gave up 2 bases, with 9 bases separating them. As DNA, the CDR3 is TGCAGTGCTAGAGATCAGGCAGTCACAGATACGCAGTATTTT. This translates into CSARDQAVTDTQYF.

The chain recombines TRBV18 with TRBJ2-3; D ambiguous. The CDR3 has 14 residues. From germline, CDR1 is KGHSH and CDR2 LQKENI. V was cut by 3 bases and J by 0 bases, with 7 bases left in between. The CDR3 DNA reads as TGTGCCAGCTCACCGTACAGTAGCACAGATACGCAGTATTTT. This translates into CASSPYSSTDTQYF.

This clonotype came up once. CDR3 in amino acids: CASSLGHIIYEQYF. The CDR3, as DNA: TGTGCCAGCAGCCTGGGACATATAATCTACGAGCAGTACTTC. V usage is TRBV9 and J usage is TRBJ2-5, with D maybe TRBD1 (6 bases). The DNA end is more similar to TRBJ2-7, so the J call may be wrong. The CDR3 length is 14 residues. Germline V gene data show CDR1 as SGDLS and CDR2 as YYNGEE.

The V call is TRBV9, the J call TRBJ2-1, with D perhaps TRBD2 (5 bases). V shed 4 bases and J shed 5 bases, with 10 bases lying between them. Germline loops: CDR1 SGDLS, CDR2 YYNGEE. The CDR3 is 13 amino acids. CDR3 amino acids: CASSPGLNNEQFF. DNA for the CDR3: TGTGCCAGCAGCCCCGGACTTAACAATGAGCAGTTCTTC.

This clonotype was counted a few times. The rearrangement joins TRBV11-2 to TRBJ1-2; 7 nucleotides line up with TRBD1. This CDR3 comprises 16 residues. Germline loops: CDR1 SGHAT, CDR2 FQNNGV. Trimming cost V 5 bases and J 4 bases; bases outside gene matches: 13. CDR3 protein: CASSTGTVSIGYGYTF. CDR3 bases: TGTGCCAGCAGCACCGGGACAGTCTCTATCGGCTATGGCTACACCTTC.

This rearrangement joins TRBV7-6 to TRBJ2-5; weak D call: TRBD1 (7 bases). The CDR3 runs to 15 residues. V lost 2 bases and J lost 7, with 17 bases in between. The germline V gene encodes CDR1 SGHVS and CDR2 FNYEAQ. CDR3 amino acids: CASSLLSGGSATQYF. The CDR3, as DNA: TGTGCCAGCAGCTTACTGTCAGGGGGGAGTGCGACCCAGTACTTC.

The sample holds many counts of this clonotype. This CDR3 is CASSSAKETQYF. CDR3 DNA sequence: TGTGCCAGCAGCTCAGCTAAAGAGACCCAGTACTTC. The V gene is TRBV7-8, the J gene TRBJ2-5; D uncertain. V was clipped by 4 bases and J by 3 bases, with 6 bases between them. Germline lookup yields CDR1 SGHVS and CDR2 FQNEAQ. The CDR3 runs 12 residues.

The CDR3 loop reads CASSLSGQRTAKNIQYF. CDR3 nucleotides: TGTGCCAGCAGTTTGTCCGGACAGCGCACAGCCAAAAACATTCAGTACTTC. The V call is TRBV12-3 or TRBV12-4, the J call TRBJ2-4; possible D gene TRBD1, 6 bases. Trimming shortened V by 3 bases and J by 0 bases, and 15 bases separated the two germline ends. The CDR3 length is 17 residues.

This chain links TRBV20-1 with TRBJ2-7; D possibly corresponds to TRBD2 (6 bases). The length of the CDR3 is 12 residues. Germline-derived CDR1 and CDR2 are DFQATT and SNEGSKA (reference sequence). Trimming shortened V by 7 bases and J by 3 bases, and 13 bases separated the two germline ends. Here the CDR3 DNA reads TGCAGTGTACCCTGGAGGGACTACGAGCAGTACTTC. Translation gives CSVPWRDYEQYF.

This clonotype was found many times. V usage is TRBV7-3 and J usage is TRBJ2-7; no clear D gene. This CDR3 is built from 13 residues. In germline, CDR1 is SGHTA, CDR2 FQGTGA. V shed 2 bases and J shed 2 bases, with 7 bases lying between them. In nucleotides, the CDR3 is TGTGCCAGCAGCTTAGCGCCGCCCTACGAGCAGTACTTC. It translates to CASSLAPPYEQYF. Full variable domain (remainder filled in from reference TRBV7-3 and TRBJ2-7): GAGVSQTPSNKVTEKGKYVELRCDPISGHTALYWYRQSLGQGPEFLIYFQGTGAADDSGLPNDRFFAVRPEGSVSTLKIQRTERGDSAVYLCASSLAPPYEQYFGPGTRLTVT.

The V gene is TRBV7-9, the J gene TRBJ2-1; tentatively, D is TRBD1 (6 bases). CDR1 SEHNR and CDR2 FQNEAQ come from the germline V gene (reference sequence). Trimming cost V 1 base and J 5 bases, with 24 bases left between them. CDR3 length: 19 amino acids. CDR3 nucleotide sequence: TGTGCCAGCAGCTTAGTAACAGGGTCCGATTTCGGTTACCACAATGAGCAGTTCTTC. Protein: CASSLVTGSDFGYHNEQFF.

This chain links TRBV7-9 with TRBJ2-4; D call uncertain. The J call may be in error: the DNA end matches TRBJ2-7 better. Looked up from germline, CDR1 is SEHNR and CDR2 is FQNEAQ (reference sequence). CDR3 size: 14 residues. The DNA for the CDR3 is TGTGCCAGCAGCTTAGGGTTTGTGGACCTCGAGCAGTACTTC. Translated: CASSLGFVDLEQYF.